One T cell receptor beta chain is described in this entry. The data belong to a study of blood T cell repertoires in COVID-19. Background on the study: Acute-phase and convalescent COVID-19 samples originated in the United States, Italy and Spain.

Seattle-derived patients entered the study during active infection and were followed longitudinally. Methods used by the authors: How many nucleated cells were present was estimated from reference gene primer amplification. The data were produced by immunoSEQ multiplex PCR, yet TCRdb's version contains in-frame clones alone and is incomplete. V and J calls and clone size come straight from that table; D and trimming were deduced from the DNA. The data hold 150,000 to 200,000 clones, with roughly four fifths observed a single time. Sequencing used peripheral blood. The TCR comes from a woman in her 70s with COVID-19, enrolled during active disease.

CDR3 DNA: TGTGCCAGCAGTTTTCCTGGAGAAGTGACAGATACGCAGTATTTT. Protein: CASSFPGEVTDTQYF. The rearrangement links TRBV28 to TRBJ2-3; D call uncertain. Looked up from germline, CDR1 is MDHEN and CDR2 is SYDVKM. The CDR3 loop spans 15 amino acids. With 3 bases removed from V and 3 bases from J, the gap between germline ends came to 13 bases.